The rows below give T cell receptor beta chains drawn from one sample of a study of T-cell memory formation after mild COVID-19. TCRdb itself ran the 5' RACE reads through MiXCR, one entry per CDR3 protein. Of approximately 250,000 distinct CDR3 sequences listed, 15% are singletons. Sequencing was carried out using PBMCs or a T cell subset sorted from them (not recorded which). These receptors all stem from an adult woman who had mild COVID-19 (a few samples of this study predate the infection). Cell type and time point are not known. The CDR3 runs from the conserved cysteine through the conserved F or W. Each record gives: V gene, D gene, J gene, clone size, CDR3 protein, CDR3 DNA. The D gene is left open where the match is weak. Expanded clones get a size class; other rows say once, few or many, or leave the size out.

>TRBV29-1|-|TRBJ1-2|few
CSEQGVHGYTF
TGCAGCGAACAGGGAGTCCATGGCTACACCTTC
>TRBV20-1|-|TRBJ1-3|few
CSASRGSGNTIYF
TGCAGTGCTAGTCGAGGGTCTGGAAACACCATATATTTT
>TRBV24-1|-|TRBJ2-3|-
CATSVSGTDTQYF
TGTGCCACCAGTGTCTCGGGCACAGATACGCAGTATTTT
>TRBV3-1|-|TRBJ2-1|-
CASSQGTERGGYNEQFF
TGTGCCAGCAGCCAAGGGACAGAAAGGGGGGGCTACAATGAGCAGTTCTTC
>TRBV11-3|-|TRBJ2-7|few
CASSSPGLYEQYF
TGTGCCAGCAGCTCACCCGGGCTGTACGAGCAGTACTTC
>TRBV7-3|TRBD2|TRBJ2-1|many
CASSLGRGVYNEQFF
TGTGCCAGCAGCTTAGGCCGGGGGGTTTACAATGAGCAGTTCTTC
>TRBV27|-|TRBJ1-2|-
CASGTGLWGGYTF
TGTGCCAGCGGGACCGGACTATGGGGTGGCTACACCTTC
>TRBV30|-|TRBJ1-2|-
CAWSVINLNYGYTF
TGTGCCTGGAGTGTAATTAACCTCAACTATGGCTACACCTTC
>TRBV5-1|-|TRBJ1-1|-
CASSTAQGPNTEAFF
TGCGCCAGCAGCACCGCACAGGGCCCGAACACTGAAGCTTTCTTT
>TRBV12-3/TRBV12-4|TRBD1|TRBJ2-5|-
CASSRDRARETQYF
TGTGCCAGCAGTCGAGACAGGGCTAGAGAGACCCAGTACTTC
>TRBV6-2/TRBV6-3|TRBD2|TRBJ2-7|-
CASSYAASGAYEQYF
TGTGCCAGCAGTTACGCTGCTAGCGGAGCTTACGAGCAGTACTTC
>TRBV29-1|-|TRBJ1-2|-
CSVEDLMSGGAIGYTF
TGCAGCGTTGAAGACCTTATGAGTGGGGGAGCAATTGGCTACACCTTC
>TRBV2|-|TRBJ2-1|-
CASSEVREQFF
TGTGCCAGCAGTGAAGTGAGGGAGCAGTTCTTC
>TRBV7-8|-|TRBJ2-7|few
CASSKTPGPFFYEQYF
TGTGCCAGCAGCAAAACCCCGGGACCTTTCTTCTACGAGCAGTACTTC
>TRBV6-5|TRBD1|TRBJ2-7|few
CASSTDRGSYEQYF
TGTGCCAGCAGTACAGACAGGGGCTCCTACGAGCAGTACTTC
>TRBV4-2|-|TRBJ2-2|few
CASSQLVDGNTGELFF
TGTGCCAGCAGCCAATTGGTGGACGGCAACACCGGGGAGCTGTTTTTT
>TRBV4-1|-|TRBJ2-7|-
CASSPRQAAYEQYF
TGCGCCAGCAGCCCGAGACAGGCCGCCTACGAGCAGTACTTC
>TRBV7-9|TRBD1|TRBJ1-6|-
CASSLGTGTNSPLHF
TGTGCCAGCAGCCTAGGGACAGGGACCAATTCACCCCTCCACTTT
>TRBV18|-|TRBJ2-6|-
CASSPTISGANVLTF
TGTGCCAGCTCTCCCACAATCTCTGGGGCCAACGTCCTGACTTTC
>TRBV7-6|TRBD2|TRBJ2-1|-
CASSLAQTTSGSNYNEQFF
TGTGCCAGCAGCTTAGCCCAGACGACTAGCGGGAGCAACTACAATGAGCAGTTCTTC
>TRBV20-1|TRBD1|TRBJ2-4|few
CSAVTGLAKNIQYF
TGCAGTGCTGTGACAGGGCTAGCCAAAAACATTCAGTACTTC
>TRBV7-2|-|TRBJ2-7|many
CASSLESLGYEQYF
TGTGCCAGCAGCTTAGAATCGTTAGGGTACGAGCAGTACTTC
>TRBV4-2|-|TRBJ2-7|-
CASSQLLGRSSYEQYF
TGTGCCAGCAGCCAACTGTTGGGCAGGAGCTCCTACGAGCAGTACTTC
>TRBV7-2|-|TRBJ2-1|few
CATAQGLWNEQFF
TGTGCCACTGCACAGGGTTTATGGAATGAGCAGTTCTTC
>TRBV19|-|TRBJ2-1|many
CASSRDSAYNEQFF
TGTGCCAGTAGTAGGGACTCTGCCTACAATGAGCAGTTCTTC
>TRBV7-9|-|TRBJ2-1|-
CASSLGGANNEQFF
TGTGCCAGCAGCTTAGGCGGGGCGAACAATGAGCAGTTCTTC
>TRBV9|-|TRBJ2-7|-
CASSPRENYEQYF
TGTGCCAGCAGCCCCAGAGAGAACTACGAGCAGTACTTC
>TRBV12-3/TRBV12-4|-|TRBJ2-1|-
CASSLQAVVNEQFF
TGTGCCAGCAGTTTGCAAGCGGTGGTCAATGAGCAGTTCTTC
>TRBV6-1|TRBD1|TRBJ1-2|-
CASSERTGPNYGYTF
TGTGCCAGCAGTGAACGGACAGGGCCAAACTATGGCTACACCTTC
>TRBV7-8|TRBD1|TRBJ1-1|many
CASSTDRMNTEAFF
TGTGCCAGCAGCACGGACAGGATGAACACTGAAGCTTTCTTT
>TRBV7-2|-|TRBJ1-1|-
CASSIGTVNTEAFF
TGTGCCAGCAGCATAGGGACCGTGAACACTGAAGCTTTCTTT
>TRBV4-3|-|TRBJ2-3|-
CASSQEFMSTDTQYF
TGCGCCAGCAGCCAAGAGTTCATGAGCACAGATACGCAGTATTTT
>TRBV7-6|-|TRBJ2-2|few
CASSLSTGELFF
TGTGCCAGCAGCTTGTCCACCGGGGAGCTGTTTTTT
>TRBV7-8|-|TRBJ2-1|-
CASSSQRTQYNEQFF
TGTGCCAGCAGCTCCCAGAGGACTCAATACAATGAGCAGTTCTTC
>TRBV12-3/TRBV12-4|TRBD2|TRBJ2-1|few
CATNPGLANNEQFF
TGTGCCACCAACCCGGGACTAGCGAACAATGAGCAGTTCTTC
>TRBV5-5|TRBD1|TRBJ2-1|many
CASSNPGQGINEQFF
TGTGCCAGCAGCAATCCGGGACAGGGAATAAATGAGCAGTTCTTC
>TRBV28|-|TRBJ1-1|-
CASSFPRRNTEAFF
TGTGCCAGCAGTTTCCCGCGGAGGAACACTGAAGCTTTCTTT
>TRBV12-3/TRBV12-4|-|TRBJ1-1|-
CASRKGHVNTEAFF
TGTGCCAGCAGGAAGGGACACGTGAACACTGAAGCTTTCTTT